The 12 T cell receptor beta chains given below trace back to one sample, sequenced in a study of blood T cell repertoires in COVID-19. Only in-frame clones appear in the TCRdb table, and some are missing; sequencing was by immunoSEQ multiplex PCR. The table lists about 220,000 clones, over 60% of them singletons. The sample was peripheral blood. Receptors were obtained from a woman in her 70s with acute or convalescent COVID-19.

V and J are TRBV18 and TRBJ2-1, with a weak D call TRBD2 (6 bases). Germline CDR1 and CDR2: KGHSH and LQKENI. The CDR3 sequence is 15 residues long. Trimming pared 3 bases from V and 7 bases from J, leaving 16 bases between. Here the CDR3 DNA reads TGTGCCAGCTCACCGTCCCAACGGGGGATGAATGAGCAGTTCTTC. This codes for CASSPSQRGMNEQFF. Full variable domain (remainder filled in from reference TRBV18 and TRBJ2-1): NAGVMQNPRHLVRRRGQEARLRCSPMKGHSHVYWYRQLPEEGLKFMVYLQKENIIDESGMPKERFSAEFPKEGPSILRIQQVVRGDSAAYFCASSPSQRGMNEQFFGPGTRLTVL.

The V gene is TRBV19, the J gene TRBJ2-3, with a possible D match to TRBD2 (5 bases). Trimming shortened V by 4 bases and J by 8 bases, and 10 bases separated the two germline ends. This CDR3 spans 12 amino acids. Per the germline V gene, CDR1 is LNHDA and CDR2 is SQIVND (reference sequence). CDR3 region: CASSTSGTTQYF. The DNA of the CDR3 is TGTGCCAGTAGTACGAGCGGTACTACGCAGTATTTT.

The chain carries TRBV7-2 and TRBJ1-2; 7 bases are shared with TRBD1. Trimming took 5 bases from V and 2 from J; bases not matched to a gene: 5. CDR1 and CDR2 from the germline V gene are SGHTA and FQGNSA. The CDR3 loop spans 14 amino acids. CDR3 coding DNA: TGTGCCAGCAGCACCGGACAGGCAAACTATGGCTACACCTTC. The encoded protein is CASSTGQANYGYTF.

The chain carries TRBV3-1 (or the pseudogene TRBV3-2) and TRBJ2-3; 8 nucleotides line up with TRBD2. Germline V gives CDR1 LGHDT, CDR2 YNNKEL (reference sequence). This CDR3 region has 17 residues. Germline trimming cut 0 bases from V and 2 bases from J; bases unmatched to any gene: 7. The CDR3 DNA reads TGTGCCAGCAGCCAAGATCGGGGGGGCGGGATCACAGATACGCAGTATTTT. Translation gives CASSQDRGGGITDTQYF.

The rearrangement uses TRBV9 and TRBJ1-3; D ambiguous. Germline assignment: CDR1 SGDLS and CDR2 YYNGEE. Trimming took 3 bases from V and 0 from J, leaving 10 bases between them. The CDR3 length is 15 residues. CDR3 sequence (DNA): TGTGCCAGCAGCGCGAGGCGGAACTCTGGAAACACCATATATTTT. Encoded protein: CASSARRNSGNTIYF.

The gene calls are TRBV24-1 and TRBJ2-1; 8 positions match TRBD1. CDR3 size: 14 residues. J was trimmed by 8 bases and V by 2 bases; bases with no gene match: 4. Germline loops: CDR1 KGHDR, CDR2 SFDVKD. CDR3 sequence (DNA): TGTGCCACCAGTGATTCGGACAGGGTGGATGAGCAGTTCTTC. It specifies CATSDSDRVDEQFF.

This sequence joins TRBV27 and TRBJ2-7; TRBD1 matches at 8 bases. The CDR3 length is 17 residues. J gave up 3 bases and V 5 bases, and 15 bases lay outside the gene matches. The germline CDR1 and CDR2 sequences are MNHEY and SMNVEV (reference sequence). CDR3 residues: CASSRSPVRQGNYEQYF. For the CDR3, the DNA is TGTGCCAGCAGTCGGTCCCCGGTTCGACAGGGGAACTACGAGCAGTACTTC.

The chain carries TRBV9 and TRBJ1-1; 9 bases match TRBD1. Germline V lookup: CDR1 SGDLS, CDR2 YYNGEE. V shed 0 bases and J 1 base; nucleotides not matched to a gene: 4. CDR3 size: 16 residues. Here the CDR3 reads CASSVGPGQGNTEAFF. For the CDR3, the DNA is TGTGCCAGCAGCGTAGGCCCGGGACAGGGGAACACTGAAGCTTTCTTT.

The chain employs TRBV15 and TRBJ2-3, with TRBD1 identical over 9 bases. V dropped 0 bases and J dropped 8; count of bases not matched to a gene: 18. Germline loops: CDR1 LNHNV, CDR2 YYDKDF (reference sequence). CDR3 size: 19 residues. DNA for the CDR3: TGTGCCACCAGCAGAGAAATAGGGGGGACAGGGACAAAAGGGGGTACGCAGTATTTT. It is translated as CATSREIGGTGTKGGTQYF.

This clone showed up many times. The DNA of the CDR3 is TGTGCCAGCGGGGTGGACAGGGCCTACGAGCAGTACTTC. This gives the protein CASGVDRAYEQYF. The chain is built from TRBV2 and TRBJ2-7, with 8 bases lining up with TRBD1. CDR3 size: 13 residues. Germline V gives CDR1 SNHLY, CDR2 FYNNEI. V was pared by 8 bases and J by 2 bases, with 5 bases of the junction left unmatched.

The rearrangement uses TRBV12-3 or TRBV12-4 and TRBJ2-1; 7 nucleotides align to TRBD2. The V segment lost 6 bases and the J segment 6 bases; nucleotides outside the gene matches: 5. CDR3 length equals 13 residues. CDR3 region: CASSPRTSNEQFF. In DNA, the CDR3 is TGTGCCAGCAGCCCTCGGACTAGCAATGAGCAGTTCTTC.

This chain links TRBV3-1 (or the pseudogene TRBV3-2) with TRBJ2-7; 7 nucleotides align to TRBD1. Germline lookup yields CDR1 LGHDT and CDR2 YNNKEL (reference sequence). CDR3 length equals 12 residues. V shed 4 bases, J shed 6 bases, and the junction held 3 bases outside the gene matches. The DNA of the CDR3 is TGTGCCAGCAGCCGTGGGGACAGCGAGCAGTACTTC. It is translated as CASSRGDSEQYF.